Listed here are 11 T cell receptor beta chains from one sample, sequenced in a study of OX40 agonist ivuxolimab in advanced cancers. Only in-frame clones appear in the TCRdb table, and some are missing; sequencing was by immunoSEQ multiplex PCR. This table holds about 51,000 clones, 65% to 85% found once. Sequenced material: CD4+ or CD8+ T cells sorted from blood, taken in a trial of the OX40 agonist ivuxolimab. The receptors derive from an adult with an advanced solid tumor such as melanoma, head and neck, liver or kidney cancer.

The CDR3 DNA reads TGTGCCAGCAGTGAATGGGGCTATAATTCACCCCTCCACTTT. Amino acids: CASSEWGYNSPLHF. The chain couples TRBV25-1 to TRBJ1-6; D remains ambiguous. This CDR3 comprises 14 residues. Trimming left V 1 base short and J 3 bases short, with 4 bases between. Per germline, CDR1 MGHDK and CDR2 SYGVNS.

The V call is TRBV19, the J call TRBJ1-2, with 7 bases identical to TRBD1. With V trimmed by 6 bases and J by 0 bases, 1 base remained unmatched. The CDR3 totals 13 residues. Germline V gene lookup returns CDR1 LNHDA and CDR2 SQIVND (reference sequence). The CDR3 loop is CASRDRANYGYTF. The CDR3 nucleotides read TGTGCCAGTAGAGACAGGGCTAACTATGGCTACACCTTC.

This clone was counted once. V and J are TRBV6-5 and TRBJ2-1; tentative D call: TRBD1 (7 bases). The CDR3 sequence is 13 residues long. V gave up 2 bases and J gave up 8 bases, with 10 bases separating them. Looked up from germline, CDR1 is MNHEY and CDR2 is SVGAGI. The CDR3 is CASSYPRGDEQFF. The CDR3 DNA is TGTGCCAGCAGTTACCCCAGGGGGGATGAGCAGTTCTTC.

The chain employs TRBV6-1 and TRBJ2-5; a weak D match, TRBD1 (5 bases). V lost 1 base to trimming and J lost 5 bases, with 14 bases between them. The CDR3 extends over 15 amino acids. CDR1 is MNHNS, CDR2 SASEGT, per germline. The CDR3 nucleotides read TGTGCCAGCAGTGAAGGGACAAAGCTCCTGGAGACCCAGTACTTC. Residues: CASSEGTKLLETQYF.

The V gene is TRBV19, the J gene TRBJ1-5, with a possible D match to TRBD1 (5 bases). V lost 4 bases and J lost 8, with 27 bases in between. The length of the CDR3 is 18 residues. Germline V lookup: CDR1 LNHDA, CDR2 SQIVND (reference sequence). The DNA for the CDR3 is TGTGCCAGTAGTACCACGTTGGTGGCAGGGCAGATCTGGGAGCCCCAGCATTTT. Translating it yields CASSTTLVAGQIWEPQHF.

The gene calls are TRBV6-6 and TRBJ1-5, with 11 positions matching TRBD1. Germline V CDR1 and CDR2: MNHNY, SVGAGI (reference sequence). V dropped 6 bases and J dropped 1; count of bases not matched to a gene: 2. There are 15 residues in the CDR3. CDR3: CASRGTGGSNQPQHF. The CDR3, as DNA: TGTGCCAGCAGGGGGACAGGGGGGAGCAATCAGCCCCAGCATTTT.

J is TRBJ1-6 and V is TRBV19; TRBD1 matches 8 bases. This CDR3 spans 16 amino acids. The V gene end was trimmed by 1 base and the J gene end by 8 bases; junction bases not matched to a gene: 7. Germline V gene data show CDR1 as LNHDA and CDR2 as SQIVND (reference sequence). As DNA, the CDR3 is TGTGCCAGTAGTATAGGACCGGGACAGGTCTATTCACCCCTCCACTTT. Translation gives CASSIGPGQVYSPLHF.

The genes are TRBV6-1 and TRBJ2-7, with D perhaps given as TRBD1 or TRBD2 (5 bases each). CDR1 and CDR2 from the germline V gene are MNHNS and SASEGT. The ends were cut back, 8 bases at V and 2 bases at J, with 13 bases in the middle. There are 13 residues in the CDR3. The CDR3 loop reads CASPGTQTYEQYF. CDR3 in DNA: TGTGCCAGCCCGGGGACGCAGACCTACGAGCAGTACTTC.

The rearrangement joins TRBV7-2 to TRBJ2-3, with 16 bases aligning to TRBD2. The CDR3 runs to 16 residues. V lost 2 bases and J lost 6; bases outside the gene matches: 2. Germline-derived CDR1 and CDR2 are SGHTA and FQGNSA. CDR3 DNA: TGTGCCAGCAGCTTATCGGGACTAGCGGGGGGGGATACGCAGTATTTT. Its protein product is CASSLSGLAGGDTQYF.

CDR3 protein: CASSPDSVQNTIYF. DNA of the CDR3: TGTGCCAGCTCACCAGACTCTGTCCAGAACACCATATATTTT. The V and J genes are TRBV18 and TRBJ1-3, with unresolved D. The germline gives CDR1 KGHSH, CDR2 LQKENI. There are 14 residues in the CDR3. V was shortened by 2 bases and J by 7 bases, with 12 bases between the two germline ends. Based on the CDR3 plus reference TRBV18 and TRBJ1-3, the full variable domain is NAGVMQNPRHLVRRRGQEARLRCSPMKGHSHVYWYRQLPEEGLKFMVYLQKENIIDESGMPKERFSAEFPKEGPSILRIQQVVRGDSAAYFCASSPDSVQNTIYFGEGSWLTVV.

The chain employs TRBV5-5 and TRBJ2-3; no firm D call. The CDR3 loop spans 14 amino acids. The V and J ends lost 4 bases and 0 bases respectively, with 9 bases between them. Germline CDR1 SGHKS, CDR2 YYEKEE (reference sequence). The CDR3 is CASSDDHSTDTQYF. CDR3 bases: TGTGCCAGCAGCGACGATCATAGCACAGATACGCAGTATTTT.